This T cell receptor beta chain is drawn from a study of shared clonotypes between healthy human individuals. Overall study findings and caveats: The represented genetic and exposure-history diversity was limited by the small number of donors.

All the donors were Caucasian adults who lived in Nashville, Tennessee. A CD45RA+ naive subset and a CD45RA-negative memory subset were split from CD4+ cells. In this sample, this clone turned up once. Its antigen is not identified. The ends were cut back, 3 bases at V and 1 base at J, with 9 bases in the middle. The CDR3 is 15 amino acids. CDR1 and CDR2 (germline): LNHDA, SQIVND (reference sequence). The DNA input per sorted-subset replicate PCR was about 220 ng, corresponding to some 30,000 T cell genomes. TCRdb's copy holds only in-frame clones and misses some; the assay was immunoSEQ multiplex PCR. The sample carries about 1 million clones, about 75% recorded once.

The sample was memory CD4+ T cells sorted from blood. This sample's subset: CD45RA-negative fraction. This chain uses TRBV19 with TRBJ2-2; TRBD1 might be the D (6 bases). The receptor was isolated from a man aged 18 to 29 in good health. The CDR3 here is CASSIRGGNTGELFF. Here the CDR3 DNA reads TGTGCCAGTAGTATCAGGGGCGGGAACACCGGGGAGCTGTTTTTT.